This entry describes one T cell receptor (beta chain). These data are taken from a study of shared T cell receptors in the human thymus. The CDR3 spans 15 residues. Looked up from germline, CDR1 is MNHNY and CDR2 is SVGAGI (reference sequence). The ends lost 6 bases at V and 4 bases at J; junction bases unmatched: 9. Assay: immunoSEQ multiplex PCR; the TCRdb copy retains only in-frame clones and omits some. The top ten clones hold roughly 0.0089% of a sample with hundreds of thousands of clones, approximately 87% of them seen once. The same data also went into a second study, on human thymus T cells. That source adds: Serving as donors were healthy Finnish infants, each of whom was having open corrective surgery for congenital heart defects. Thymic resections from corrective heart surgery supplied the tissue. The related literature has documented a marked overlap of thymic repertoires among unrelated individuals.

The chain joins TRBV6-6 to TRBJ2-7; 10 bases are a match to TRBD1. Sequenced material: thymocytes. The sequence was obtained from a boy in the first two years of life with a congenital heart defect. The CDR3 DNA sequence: TGTGCCAGCAGCCCCCTCGGACAGGGGGGGTACGAGCAGTACTTC. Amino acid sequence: CASSPLGQGGYEQYF.